This T cell receptor (beta chain) emerged from a study of PD-1 blockade in classical Hodgkin lymphoma. Relapse after autologous stem cell transplantation occurred in every patient, and brentuximab vedotin exposure varied. By frequency in the sample, this clone is medium-sized (0.01 to 0.1%). Its matching antigen is unknown. This CDR3 has 14 amino acids. With 4 bases clipped from V and 7 bases from J, the junction kept 8 bases outside the gene matches. Germline assignment: CDR1 LGHNA and CDR2 YNFKEQ. Overall study results and limits: Healthy donors were reported to have higher baseline TCR diversity than newly diagnosed patients. The diversity seen at baseline in complete responders resembled that of newly diagnosed patients.

Method: immunoSEQ multiplex PCR; TCRdb's copy keeps in-frame clones and lacks some. The sample contains some 96,000 clones, around 90% of which appear only once. The receptor was derived from a human donor with classical Hodgkin lymphoma. Sequencing used peripheral blood mononuclear cells (PBMCs), obtained at baseline. The chain has TRBV4-2 and TRBJ1-1; 8 nucleotides match TRBD1. This CDR3 reads CASSPTGGRDEAFF. The CDR3 nucleotides are TGTGCCAGCAGCCCTACAGGGGGAAGGGATGAAGCTTTCTTT.